Each of the 27 T cell receptor beta chains below was sequenced from the same sample in a study of T cell repertoires in cytomegalovirus infection. From the reads, TCRdb called clonotypes with MiXCR, one entry per CDR3 protein. The sample includes roughly 720,000 distinct CDR3 sequences, under 40% of them seen just once. The sample comprised PBMCs. Source of these receptors: a human donor in good health (CMV status not recorded). Some clones in this sample may be carry-over from other donors' samples.

This clonotype was detected a few times. The V and J genes are TRBV19 and TRBJ1-6, with 9 bases aligning to TRBD1. This CDR3 has 14 residues. The V gene's germline CDR1 is LNHDA and CDR2 SQIVND (reference sequence). Trimming cost V 10 bases and J 8 bases; bases outside gene matches: 9. CDR3 region: CATRTGATYSPLHF. CDR3 bases: TGTGCCACCCGGACAGGGGCTACGTATTCACCCCTCCACTTT.

The chain employs TRBV28 and TRBJ2-1; 11 bases fit TRBD2. CDR3 length: 12 amino acids. Germline V gene data show CDR1 as MDHEN and CDR2 as SYDVKM. V lost 4 bases, J lost 16 bases, and 6 bases stayed unmatched. DNA of the CDR3: TGTGCCAGCAGTTCCGGGACTAGCGGAACTTTCTTC. Protein product: CASSSGTSGTFF.

The chain is built from TRBV28 and TRBJ2-5; no definite D call. The germline V gene has CDR1 MDHEN and CDR2 SYDVKM. The V gene lost 7 bases and the J gene lost 1 base, with 19 bases spanning the gap. This CDR3 comprises 16 residues. The CDR3 reads CASMGRWASLQETQYF. The DNA for the CDR3 is TGTGCCAGCATGGGTAGATGGGCAAGCCTCCAAGAGACCCAGTACTTC.

The chain has TRBV5-1 and TRBJ2-7; TRBD2 agrees at 8 bases. With V trimmed by 7 bases and J by 7 bases, 13 bases remained unmatched. The CDR3 spans 14 residues. Germline values: CDR1 SGHRS, CDR2 YFSETQ. The CDR3 DNA reads as TGCGCCAGCTCCTGGGTAAGCGGGAGTGGTGAGCAGTACTTC. Translated, it gives CASSWVSGSGEQYF.

The table lists this clonotype with a few counts. The chain links TRBV7-9 to TRBJ2-5; 7 bases align to TRBD2. Germline CDR1 is SEHNR and CDR2 is FQNEAQ (reference sequence). V was pared by 7 bases and J by 5 bases, with 13 bases of the junction left unmatched. The CDR3 covers 15 residues. The CDR3 region is CASISSGGGMETQYF. CDR3 coding DNA: TGTGCCAGCATCTCCTCTGGGGGGGGAATGGAGACCCAGTACTTC. Variable domain in full (rest from reference TRBV7-9 and TRBJ2-5): DTGVSQNPRHKITKRGQNVTFRCDPISEHNRLYWYRQTLGQGPEFLTYFQNEAQLEKSRLLSDRFSAERPKGSFSTLEIQRTEQGDSAMYLCASISSGGGMETQYFGPGTRLLVL.

This clonotype was recorded at least ten times. The genes are TRBV5-6 and TRBJ1-2; D remains unclear. Trimming left V 7 bases short and J 5 bases short, with 24 bases between. The CDR3 extends over 16 amino acids. CDR1 SGHDT and CDR2 YYEEEE come from the germline V gene. The CDR3 reads CASQPENTGGRYGYTF. For the CDR3, the DNA is TGTGCCAGCCAACCCGAGAACACCGGCGGACGATATGGCTACACCTTC.

The chain employs TRBV11-2 and TRBJ2-3, with 8 positions matching TRBD1. Germline CDR1 is SGHAT and CDR2 is FQNNGV. The CDR3 has 15 amino acids. Trimming removed 7 bases from V and 0 bases from J; junction bases left unmatched: 6. The chain's CDR3 is CASTLTGDSTDTQYF. CDR3 DNA: TGTGCCAGCACCCTGACAGGGGACAGCACAGATACGCAGTATTTT.

This clonotype was seen a few times. The rearrangement joins TRBV28 to TRBJ2-2, with a possible D match to TRBD2 (5 bases). Germline loops: CDR1 MDHEN, CDR2 SYDVKM. The CDR3 contains 19 residues. V dropped 3 bases and J dropped 0 bases, with 20 bases sitting between them. CDR3 DNA: TGTGCCAGCAGTTTTTTGTTCCCACTAGGACGGACGAACACCGGGGAGCTGTTTTTT. Translation gives CASSFLFPLGRTNTGELFF.

This clonotype appeared once. V usage is TRBV10-3 and J usage is TRBJ2-5, with D possibly being TRBD2 (6 bases). With 6 bases removed from V and 4 bases from J, the gap between germline ends came to 9 bases. The CDR3 covers 12 residues. The germline CDR1 and CDR2 sequences are ENHRY and SYGVKD. The CDR3 DNA reads TGTGCCATCAGCGCGGGAAGAGAGACCCAGTACTTC. Translating it yields CAISAGRETQYF.

This clonotype was found a few times. The rearrangement joins TRBV6-2 or TRBV6-3 to TRBJ2-6, with D possibly called TRBD1 or TRBD2 (6 bases each). Trimming shortened V by 7 bases and J by 4 bases, and 14 bases separated the two germline ends. The germline gives CDR1 MNHEY, CDR2 SVGEGT. The CDR3 extends over 15 amino acids. The chain's CDR3 is CASTIGGPGANVLTF. Written as DNA, the CDR3 is TGTGCCAGCACGATCGGGGGCCCAGGGGCCAACGTCCTGACTTTC.

This clonotype turned up a few times. The DNA of the CDR3 is TGTGCCAGCAGCCAATTAAAGGGGGAGGGCACTGAAGCTTTCTTT. Translated: CASSQLKGEGTEAFF. The chain recombines TRBV4-2 with TRBJ1-1, with D possibly TRBD1 on 6 matching bases. Between the trimmed V and J ends, which lost 2 bases and 4 bases, there was a span of 14 bases. Germline-derived CDR1 and CDR2 are LGHNA and YNFKEQ. CDR3 length: 15 amino acids.

As to this clonotype: Given the absence of the conserved phenylalanine or tryptophan at the CDR3 end, a read error is likely. The chain uses TRBV7-2 and TRBJ1-5; D unclear. Germline V lookup: CDR1 SGHTA, CDR2 FQGNSA. V dropped 2 bases and J dropped 3 bases, with 11 bases sitting between them. The CDR3 runs 15 residues. In nucleotides, the CDR3 is TGTGCCAGCAGCTTATGGTTCGGGCCCAATCAGCCCCAGCATTTG. Translated, it gives CASSLWFGPNQPQHL.

This clonotype was seen a handful of times. The chain combines TRBV7-9 with TRBJ2-5; D remains unclear. Trimming removed 5 bases from V and 5 bases from J, with 15 bases in between. The CDR3 has 14 amino acids. The V gene's germline CDR1 is SEHNR and CDR2 FQNEAQ (reference sequence). The CDR3 DNA reads as TGTGCCAGCAGCGCATTCACAGAGGATGAGACCCAGTACTTC. The encoded protein is CASSAFTEDETQYF. The full variable domain, its missing parts supplied by reference TRBV7-9 and TRBJ2-5, is DTGVSQNPRHKITKRGQNVTFRCDPISEHNRLYWYRQTLGQGPEFLTYFQNEAQLEKSRLLSDRFSAERPKGSFSTLEIQRTEQGDSAMYLCASSAFTEDETQYFGPGTRLLVL.

The chain carries TRBV20-1 and TRBJ1-1; tentatively, D is TRBD1 (6 bases). V gave up 3 bases and J gave up 10 bases, with 18 bases separating them. CDR3 length equals 13 residues. Germline V lookup: CDR1 DFQATT, CDR2 SNEGSKA (reference sequence). The CDR3 protein is CSARVGHLKGAFF. Written as DNA, the CDR3 is TGCAGTGCTAGGGTGGGACACCTGAAGGGAGCTTTCTTT.

The chain combines TRBV5-1 with TRBJ2-3, with 9 bases identical to TRBD2. CDR3 length: 18 residues. Germline V CDR1 and CDR2: SGHRS, YFSETQ. Trimming cost V 4 bases and J 0 bases; bases outside gene matches: 12. CDR3 amino acids: CASSLRPASGASTDTQYF. In DNA form, the CDR3 reads TGCGCCAGCAGCCTTCGCCCGGCTAGCGGGGCTAGCACAGATACGCAGTATTTT.

This sequence joins TRBV6-5 and TRBJ2-5; no clear D. CDR3 size: 13 residues. Germline V gene lookup returns CDR1 MNHEY and CDR2 SVGAGI. The V and J ends lost 0 bases and 5 bases respectively, with 7 bases between them. The CDR3 DNA follows: TGTGCCAGCAGTTACTCTGGGTGGGAGACCCAGTACTTC. This gives the protein CASSYSGWETQYF.

The chain couples TRBV6-5 to TRBJ2-2, with TRBD2 matching over 11 bases. The V and J ends lost 4 bases and 4 bases, in that order; junction bases with no gene match: 5. The CDR3 loop spans 16 amino acids. Germline loops: CDR1 MNHEY, CDR2 SVGAGI. The CDR3 here is CASSLAGGLGTGELFF. The CDR3 DNA follows: TGTGCCAGCAGTTTAGCGGGAGGGCTTGGCACCGGGGAGCTGTTTTTT.

This clonotype occurred many times. The CDR3 DNA is TGTGCCAGCAGGGGGACACACCAAGAGACCCAGTACTTC. Encoded protein: CASRGTHQETQYF. The chain combines TRBV12-3 or TRBV12-4 with TRBJ2-5, with D tentatively TRBD1 (6 bases). This CDR3 is 13 amino acids long. V dropped 6 bases and J dropped 0 bases, with 8 bases sitting between them.

This clonotype has only a few counts. This chain links TRBV12-3 or TRBV12-4 with TRBJ1-4; 10 nucleotides line up with TRBD1. The J segment lost 2 bases and the V segment lost 5 bases, leaving 14 bases of the junction unmatched. The CDR3 loop spans 19 amino acids. The CDR3: CASSLRPGTGVRTNEKLFF. CDR3 DNA sequence: TGTGCCAGCAGTCTACGTCCCGGGACAGGGGTGCGGACTAATGAAAAACTGTTTTTT.

V and J are TRBV12-3 or TRBV12-4 and TRBJ1-5; D unclear. The CDR3 extends over 16 amino acids. V was trimmed by 1 base and J by 0 bases, leaving 10 bases between them. CDR3 coding DNA: TGTGCCAGCAGTTTAGGATCAGGTTATAGCAATCAGCCCCAGCATTTT. Residues: CASSLGSGYSNQPQHF.

This chain links TRBV12-3 or TRBV12-4 with TRBJ2-3; 11 bases map to TRBD1. V lost 5 bases to trimming and J lost 3 bases; unmatched junction nucleotides: 4. CDR3 length: 15 residues. The CDR3 DNA reads as TGTGCCAGCAGTACGGACAGGGGGCGAACAGATACGCAGTATTTT. This encodes CASSTDRGRTDTQYF.

The chain joins TRBV4-2 to TRBJ2-5, with no clear D. The CDR3 covers 13 residues. V lost 5 bases and J lost 0, with 7 bases in between. Per germline, CDR1 LGHNA and CDR2 YNFKEQ. Here the CDR3 DNA reads TGTGCCAGCAGCGGGTCCTACCAAGAGACCCAGTACTTC. It codes for CASSGSYQETQYF.

This chain connects TRBV5-1 to TRBJ2-1; the D call may be TRBD1 or TRBD2 (6 bases each). CDR1 SGHRS and CDR2 YFSETQ come from the germline V gene. This CDR3 has 15 residues. V was shortened by 0 bases and J by 6 bases, with 13 bases between the two germline ends. The CDR3 coding sequence is TGCGCCAGCAGCTTGGAGGAGGGGGGAGGCAATGAGCAGTTCTTC. It is translated as CASSLEEGGGNEQFF.

This clonotype appeared a few times. The rearrangement links TRBV27 to TRBJ2-7; D call uncertain. Trimming stripped 5 bases from V and 0 bases from J, with 11 bases between. CDR3 size: 14 residues. CDR1 and CDR2 from the germline V gene are MNHEY and SMNVEV (reference sequence). The DNA of the CDR3 is TGTGCCAGCAGTCAGACTCAACCCTCCTACGAGCAGTACTTC. The encoded protein is CASSQTQPSYEQYF.

This clonotype was recorded a few times. The chain links TRBV7-9 to TRBJ2-4; D assignment may be TRBD1 or TRBD2 (5 bases each). CDR1 SEHNR and CDR2 FQNEAQ come from the germline V gene (reference sequence). Trimming shortened V by 3 bases and J by 1 base, and 10 bases separated the two germline ends. The length of the CDR3 is 15 residues. The CDR3 nucleotides are TGTGCCAGCAGCTTTTGGGGGAGTGCCAAAAACATTCAGTACTTC. It codes for CASSFWGSAKNIQYF.

This clonotype came up a few times. This chain uses TRBV19 with TRBJ1-5; 9 nucleotides agree with TRBD1. Trimming cost V 7 bases and J 0 bases; bases outside gene matches: 7. This CDR3 comprises 16 residues. Per germline, CDR1 LNHDA and CDR2 SQIVND (reference sequence). DNA for the CDR3: TGTGCCAGTACTCTACAGGGGGCCCTTAGCAATCAGCCCCAGCATTTT. This encodes CASTLQGALSNQPQHF.

This clonotype was observed a handful of times. This chain uses TRBV19 with TRBJ2-2, with TRBD1 matching over 10 bases. With V trimmed by 4 bases and J by 5 bases, 7 bases remained unmatched. Looked up from germline, CDR1 is LNHDA and CDR2 is SQIVND (reference sequence). The CDR3 covers 16 residues. Written as DNA, the CDR3 is TGTGCCAGTAGTAAACGGACAGGGGGGGGGACCGGGGAGCTGTTTTTT. It specifies CASSKRTGGGTGELFF.